This TCR beta chain is from a study of identical twins. Broader study findings: Carriage of fewer insertions was seen in abundant cord blood beta clonotypes, whereas memory repertoires showed none. Findings depended on cross-sectional statistics rather than tracking the same donors. Invariant cells of the MAIT and iNKT types might have partly distorted the zero-insertion analyses.

The table lists this clonotype with a few counts. The antigen is undetermined. All donors comprised healthy Caucasians. Losses at the gene ends were 2 bases for V and 1 base for J; bases not matched to a gene: 10. CDR3 length equals 18 residues. TCRdb fed the 5' RACE reads into MiXCR, producing one record per CDR3 protein. Of some 590,000 distinct CDR3 sequences listed, approximately 10% were seen once; the top ten hold 2.5% to 3.5%. These data were also filed under a second study, of yellow fever vaccine responses in identical twins.

Sequencing was done on a sample of PBMCs. The clonotype originates from a woman aged 18-35 years in good health. The chain is built from TRBV12-3 or TRBV12-4 and TRBJ2-3; 9 nucleotides align to TRBD2. The CDR3 protein is CASSLTSGGPRGTDTQYF. The CDR3 DNA reads TGTGCCAGCAGTTTAACCAGCGGGGGGCCCAGAGGCACAGATACGCAGTATTTT.